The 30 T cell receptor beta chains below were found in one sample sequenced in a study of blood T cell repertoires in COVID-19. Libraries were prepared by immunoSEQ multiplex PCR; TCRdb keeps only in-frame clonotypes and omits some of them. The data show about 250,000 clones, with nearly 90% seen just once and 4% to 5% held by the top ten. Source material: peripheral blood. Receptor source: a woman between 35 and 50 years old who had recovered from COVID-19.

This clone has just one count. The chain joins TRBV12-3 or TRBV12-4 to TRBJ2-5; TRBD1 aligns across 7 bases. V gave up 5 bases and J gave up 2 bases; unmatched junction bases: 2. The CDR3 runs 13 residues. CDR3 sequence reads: CASSTGVQETQYF. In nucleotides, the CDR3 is TGTGCCAGCAGTACAGGGGTTCAAGAGACCCAGTACTTC.

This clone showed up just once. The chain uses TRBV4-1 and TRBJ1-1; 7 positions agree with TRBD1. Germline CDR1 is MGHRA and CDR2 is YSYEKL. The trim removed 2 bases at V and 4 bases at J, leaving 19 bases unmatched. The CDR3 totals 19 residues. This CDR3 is CASSQFLWGSRGFVTEAFF. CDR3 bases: TGCGCCAGCAGCCAATTCCTTTGGGGGAGCAGGGGGTTTGTCACTGAAGCTTTCTTT.

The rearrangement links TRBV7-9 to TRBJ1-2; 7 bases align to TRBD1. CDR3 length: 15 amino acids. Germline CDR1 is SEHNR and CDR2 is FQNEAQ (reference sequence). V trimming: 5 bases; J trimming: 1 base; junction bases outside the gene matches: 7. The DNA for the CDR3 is TGTGCCAGCAGCAACGGCAGACAGGGTAACTATGGCTACACCTTC. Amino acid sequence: CASSNGRQGNYGYTF.

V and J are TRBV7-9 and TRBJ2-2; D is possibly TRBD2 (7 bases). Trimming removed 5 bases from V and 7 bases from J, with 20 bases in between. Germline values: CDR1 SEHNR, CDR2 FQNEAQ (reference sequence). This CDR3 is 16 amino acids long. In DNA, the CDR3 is TGTGCCAGCAGCCCGGGGTCGGGGGGCCCACACGGGGAGCTGTTTTTT. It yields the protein CASSPGSGGPHGELFF.

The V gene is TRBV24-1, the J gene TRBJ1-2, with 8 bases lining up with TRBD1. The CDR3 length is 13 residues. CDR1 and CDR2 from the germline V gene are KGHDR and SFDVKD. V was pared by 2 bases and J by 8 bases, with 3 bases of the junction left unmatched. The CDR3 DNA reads TGTGCCACCAGTGATTCCGGACAGGGAGGCTACACCTTC. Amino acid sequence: CATSDSGQGGYTF.

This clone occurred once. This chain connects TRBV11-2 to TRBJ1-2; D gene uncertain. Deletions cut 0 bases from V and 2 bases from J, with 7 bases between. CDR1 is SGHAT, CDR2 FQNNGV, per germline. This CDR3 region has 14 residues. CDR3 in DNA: TGTGCCAGCAGCTTAGAGCCAGTAAACTATGGCTACACCTTC. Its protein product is CASSLEPVNYGYTF.

DNA of the CDR3: TGTGCCAGCAGCTTAGTTTCCGGGGGGGCAACTAATGAAAAACTGTTTTTT. Translated: CASSLVSGGATNEKLFF. The V and J genes are TRBV7-2 and TRBJ1-4, with a weak D call TRBD1 (5 bases). The V gene lost 1 base and the J gene lost 0 bases, with 12 bases spanning the gap. The CDR3 length is 17 residues. Germline CDR1 SGHTA, CDR2 FQGNSA. Supplemented by reference TRBV7-2 and TRBJ1-4, the full variable domain reads GAGVSQSPSNKVTEKGKDVELRCDPISGHTALYWYRQSLGQGLEFLIYFQGNSAPDKSGLPSDRFSAERTGGSVSTLTIQRTQQEDSAVYLCASSLVSGGATNEKLFFGSGTQLSVL.

CDR3 coding DNA: TGTGCCAGTAGCCCGGGACAGCAATACTATGGCTACACCTTC. Translation: CASSPGQQYYGYTF. The J gene is TRBJ1-2, the V gene TRBV19, with 7 nucleotides matching TRBD1. V gave up 6 bases and J gave up 3 bases; unmatched junction bases: 7. This CDR3 has 14 amino acids. Germline lookup yields CDR1 LNHDA and CDR2 SQIVND (reference sequence). Filled out from reference TRBV19 and TRBJ1-2, the complete variable domain reads DGGITQSPKYLFRKEGQNVTLSCEQNLNHDAMYWYRQDPGQGLRLIYYSQIVNDFQKGDIAEGYSVSREKKESFPLTVTSAQKNPTAFYLCASSPGQQYYGYTFGSGTRLTVV.

This CDR3 reads CASSGGGVRHGYTF. CDR3 coding DNA: TGTGCCAGCAGCGGAGGAGGGGTACGCCATGGCTACACCTTC. The chain couples TRBV5-5 to TRBJ1-2; a weak D match, TRBD1 (5 bases). Per germline, CDR1 SGHKS and CDR2 YYEKEE (reference sequence). The CDR3 is 14 amino acids. With 4 bases removed from V and 6 bases from J, the gap between germline ends came to 16 bases.

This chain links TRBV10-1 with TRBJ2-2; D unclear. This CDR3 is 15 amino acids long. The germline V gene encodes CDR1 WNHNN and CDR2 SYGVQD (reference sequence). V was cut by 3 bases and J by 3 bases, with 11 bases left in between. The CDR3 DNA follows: TGCGCCAGCAGTGAACACCCCCAGGACACCGGGGAGCTGTTTTTT. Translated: CASSEHPQDTGELFF.

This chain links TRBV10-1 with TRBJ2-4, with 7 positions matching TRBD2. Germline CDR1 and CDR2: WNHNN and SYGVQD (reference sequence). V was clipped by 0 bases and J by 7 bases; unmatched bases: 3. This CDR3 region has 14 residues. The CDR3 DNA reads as TGCGCCAGCAGTGAGTCGGGACTAACCAACATTCAGTACTTC. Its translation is CASSESGLTNIQYF.

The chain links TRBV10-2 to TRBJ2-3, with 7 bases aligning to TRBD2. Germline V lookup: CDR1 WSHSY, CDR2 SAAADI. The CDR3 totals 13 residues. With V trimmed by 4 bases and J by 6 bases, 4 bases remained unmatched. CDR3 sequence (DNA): TGCGCCAGCAGTGGACGGGGAGGGGATACGCAGTATTTT. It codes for CASSGRGGDTQYF.

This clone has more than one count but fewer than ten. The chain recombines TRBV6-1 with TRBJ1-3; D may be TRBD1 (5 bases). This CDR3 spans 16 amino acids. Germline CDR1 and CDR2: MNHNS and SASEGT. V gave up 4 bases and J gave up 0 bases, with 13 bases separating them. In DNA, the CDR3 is TGTGCCAGCAGTGTAGGGGCTCAGAACTCTGGAAACACCATATATTTT. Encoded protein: CASSVGAQNSGNTIYF.

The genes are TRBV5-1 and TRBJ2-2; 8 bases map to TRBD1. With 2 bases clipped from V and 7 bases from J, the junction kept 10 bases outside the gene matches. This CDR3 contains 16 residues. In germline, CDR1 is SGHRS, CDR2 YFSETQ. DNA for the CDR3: TGCGCCAGCAGCTTCGGACAGGGAGGACAAGGCGGGGAGCTGTTTTTT. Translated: CASSFGQGGQGGELFF.

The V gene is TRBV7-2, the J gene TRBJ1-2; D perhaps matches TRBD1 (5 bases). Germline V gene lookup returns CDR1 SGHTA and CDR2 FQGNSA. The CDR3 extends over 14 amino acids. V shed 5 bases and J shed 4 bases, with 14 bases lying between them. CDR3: CASSIKGLGYGYTF. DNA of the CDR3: TGTGCCAGCAGCATAAAGGGGCTGGGCTATGGCTACACCTTC.

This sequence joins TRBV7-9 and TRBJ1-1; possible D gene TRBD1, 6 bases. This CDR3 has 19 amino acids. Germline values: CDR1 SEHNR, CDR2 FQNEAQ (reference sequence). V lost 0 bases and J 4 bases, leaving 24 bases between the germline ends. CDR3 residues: CASSLALLGGGDGGTEAFF. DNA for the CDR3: TGTGCCAGCAGCTTAGCGCTGTTAGGGGGGGGCGACGGCGGCACTGAAGCTTTCTTT.

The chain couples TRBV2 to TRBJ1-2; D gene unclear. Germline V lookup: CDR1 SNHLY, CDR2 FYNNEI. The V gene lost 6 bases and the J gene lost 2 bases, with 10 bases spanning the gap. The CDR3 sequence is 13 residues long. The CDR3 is CASSPNVNYGYTF. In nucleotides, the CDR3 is TGTGCCAGCAGCCCTAATGTAAACTATGGCTACACCTTC.

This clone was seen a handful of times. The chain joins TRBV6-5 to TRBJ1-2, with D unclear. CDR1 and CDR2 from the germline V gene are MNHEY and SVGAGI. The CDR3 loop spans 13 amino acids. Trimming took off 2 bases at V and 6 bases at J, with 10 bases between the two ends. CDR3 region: CASSYDRGDGYTF. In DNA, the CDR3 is TGTGCCAGCAGTTACGACCGGGGAGATGGCTACACCTTC.

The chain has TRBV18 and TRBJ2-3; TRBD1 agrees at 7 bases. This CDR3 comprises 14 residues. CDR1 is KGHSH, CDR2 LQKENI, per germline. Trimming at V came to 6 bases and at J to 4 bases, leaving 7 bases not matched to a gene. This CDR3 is CASSNRQGADTQYF. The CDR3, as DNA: TGTGCCAGCTCGAACAGACAGGGAGCAGATACGCAGTATTTT.

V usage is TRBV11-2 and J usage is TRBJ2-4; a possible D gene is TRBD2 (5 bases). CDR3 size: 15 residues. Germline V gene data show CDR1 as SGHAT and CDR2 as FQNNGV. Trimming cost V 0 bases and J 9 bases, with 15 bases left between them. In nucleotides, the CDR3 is TGTGCCAGCAGCTTAGATCGGGTCGGGGTGGCCATTCAGTACTTC. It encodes CASSLDRVGVAIQYF.

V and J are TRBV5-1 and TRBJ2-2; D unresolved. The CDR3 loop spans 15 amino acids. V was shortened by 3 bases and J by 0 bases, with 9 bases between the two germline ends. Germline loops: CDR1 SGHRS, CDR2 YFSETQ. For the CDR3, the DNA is TGCGCCAGCAGCTCTGGCAGCGCGAACACCGGGGAGCTGTTTTTT. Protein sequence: CASSSGSANTGELFF.

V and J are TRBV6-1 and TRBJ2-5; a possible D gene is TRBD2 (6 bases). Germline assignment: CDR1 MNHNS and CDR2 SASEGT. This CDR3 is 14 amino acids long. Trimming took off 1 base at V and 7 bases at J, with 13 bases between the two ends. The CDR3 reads CASSEGRGAGTQYF. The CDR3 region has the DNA TGTGCCAGCAGTGAAGGGCGGGGAGCCGGGACCCAGTACTTC.

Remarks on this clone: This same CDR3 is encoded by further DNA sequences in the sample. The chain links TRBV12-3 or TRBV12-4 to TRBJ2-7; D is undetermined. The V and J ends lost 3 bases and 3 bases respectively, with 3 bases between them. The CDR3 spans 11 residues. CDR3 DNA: TGTGCCAGCAGTTTCAGCTACGAGCAGTACTTC. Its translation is CASSFSYEQYF.

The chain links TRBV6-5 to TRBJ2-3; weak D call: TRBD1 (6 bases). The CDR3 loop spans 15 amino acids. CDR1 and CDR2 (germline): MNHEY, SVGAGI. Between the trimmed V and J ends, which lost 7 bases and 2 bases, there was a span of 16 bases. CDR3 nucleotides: TGTGCCAGCACCCAACAGGGTCGGGACACAGATACGCAGTATTTT. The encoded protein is CASTQQGRDTDTQYF.

The CDR3 DNA follows: TGTGCCAGCAGTGATCAGGGGTATGGCTACACCTTC. This codes for CASSDQGYGYTF. V is TRBV2 and J is TRBJ1-2; TRBD1 might be the D (6 bases). Trimming shortened V by 3 bases and J by 5 bases, and 7 bases separated the two germline ends. Germline V lookup: CDR1 SNHLY, CDR2 FYNNEI. There are 12 residues in the CDR3.

CDR3 sequence: CASSLFQGSNYGYTF. As DNA, the CDR3 is TGTGCCAGCAGCTTATTTCAGGGTTCGAACTATGGCTACACCTTC. V gene TRBV7-9 combines with J gene TRBJ1-2; TRBD1 is a possible D gene (5 bases). Per the germline V gene, CDR1 is SEHNR and CDR2 is FQNEAQ (reference sequence). With 2 bases removed from V and 2 bases from J, the gap between germline ends came to 12 bases. The CDR3 runs to 15 residues.

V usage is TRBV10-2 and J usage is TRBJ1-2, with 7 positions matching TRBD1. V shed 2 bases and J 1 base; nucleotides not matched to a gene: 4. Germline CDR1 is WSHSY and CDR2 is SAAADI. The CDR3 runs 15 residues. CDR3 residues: CASSEETGYNYGYTF. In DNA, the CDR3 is TGCGCCAGCAGTGAGGAGACAGGGTATAACTATGGCTACACCTTC.

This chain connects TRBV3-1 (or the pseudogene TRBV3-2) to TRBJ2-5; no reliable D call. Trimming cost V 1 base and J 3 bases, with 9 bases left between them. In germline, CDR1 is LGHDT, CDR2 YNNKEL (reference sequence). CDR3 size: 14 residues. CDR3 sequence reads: CASSQGVLEETQYF. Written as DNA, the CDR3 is TGTGCCAGCAGCCAAGGAGTCCTGGAAGAGACCCAGTACTTC.

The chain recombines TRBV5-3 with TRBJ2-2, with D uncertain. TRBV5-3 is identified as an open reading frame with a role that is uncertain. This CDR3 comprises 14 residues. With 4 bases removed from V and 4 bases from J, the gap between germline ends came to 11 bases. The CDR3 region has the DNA TGTGCCAGAAGCCCCCATTCGGGCACCGGGGAGCTGTTTTTT. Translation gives CARSPHSGTGELFF.

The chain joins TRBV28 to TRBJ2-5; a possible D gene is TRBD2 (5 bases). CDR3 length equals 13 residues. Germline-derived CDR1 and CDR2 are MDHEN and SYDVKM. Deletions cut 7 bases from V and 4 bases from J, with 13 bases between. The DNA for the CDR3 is TGTGCCAGCATTCGAGGGATGGGAGAGACCCAGTACTTC. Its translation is CASIRGMGETQYF. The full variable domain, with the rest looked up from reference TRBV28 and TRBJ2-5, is DVKVTQSSRYLVKRTGEKVFLECVQDMDHENMFWYRQDPGLGLRLIYFSYDVKMKEKGDIPEGYSVSREKKERFSLILESASTNQTSMYLCASIRGMGETQYFGPGTRLLVL.